A single sample gave rise to the 13 T cell receptor beta chains below, sequenced in a study of blood T cells in healthy people across ages. Sample-barcoded 5' priming and a J-beta primer mix drove a second PCR of roughly 7 to 11 cycles. TCRdb fed the 5' RACE reads into MiXCR, producing one record per CDR3 protein. The data hold hundreds of thousands of distinct CDR3 sequences, with 52% observed a single time. Material for sequencing was blood. The source is a woman of 80 years or more in good health.

This clonotype occurred many times. The chain employs TRBV20-1 and TRBJ2-1; D possibly matches TRBD1 or TRBD2 (5 bases each). This CDR3 contains 15 residues. Trimming pared 1 base from V and 7 bases from J, leaving 17 bases between. CDR1 is DFQATT, CDR2 SNEGSKA, per germline (reference sequence). The CDR3 nucleotides are TGCAGTGCTAGAGTGTATTCGGGGACGGCTAATGAGCAGTTCTTC. Protein sequence: CSARVYSGTANEQFF.

Of note for this clonotype: This may arise from a read error, as a much more abundant clone is one base away. J is TRBJ2-5 and V is TRBV7-9; no clear D. The DNA end favors TRBJ2-7, so the J call may be wrong. The CDR3 loop spans 13 amino acids. Germline V CDR1 and CDR2: SEHNR, FQNEAQ (reference sequence). CDR3 protein: CASSFLSSCEQYF. DNA of the CDR3: TGTGCCAGCAGCTTCCTGTCCTCCTGCGAGCAGTACTTC.

CDR3 DNA: TGTGCCAGCAGTGTCTTCGGTGTTAGATTAGAAGCTTTCTTT. It codes for CASSVFGVRLEAFF. The V gene is TRBV7-9, the J gene TRBJ1-1; no firm D call. CDR1 is SEHNR and CDR2 is FQNEAQ in the germline V gene (reference sequence). V lost 6 bases and J lost 8, with 19 bases in between. The CDR3 has 14 amino acids.

The chain joins TRBV2 to TRBJ2-1; no reliable D call. V gave up 2 bases and J gave up 12 bases, with 23 bases separating them. Germline assignment: CDR1 SNHLY and CDR2 FYNNEI. The CDR3 has 16 amino acids. CDR3 sequence: CASSESGVRPIGSQFF. The CDR3 coding sequence is TGTGCCAGCAGTGAATCGGGCGTACGGCCTATAGGGTCGCAGTTCTTC.

This chain links TRBV3-1 with TRBJ1-2; unclear D gene. The CDR3 covers 12 residues. Deletions cut 0 bases from V and 10 bases from J, with 9 bases between. CDR1 LGHDT and CDR2 YNNKEL come from the germline V gene (reference sequence). The CDR3 DNA reads TGTGCCAGCAGCCAAGATAAGGGAAACTACACCTTC. Its translation is CASSQDKGNYTF.

The J gene is TRBJ2-2, the V gene TRBV29-1, with 7 bases fitting TRBD2. Looked up from germline, CDR1 is SQVTM and CDR2 is ANQGSEA. Trimming cost V 6 bases and J 4 bases; bases outside gene matches: 14. The CDR3 covers 16 residues. CDR3 sequence (DNA): TGCAGCGTCGAGGGGACCAGCGGGGTTGGCACCGGGGAGCTGTTTTTT. Translation: CSVEGTSGVGTGELFF.

This clonotype was seen ten or more times. The chain uses TRBV20-1 and TRBJ2-3; no clear D gene. The V end lost 0 bases, the J end lost 3 bases, and 13 bases lay between the germline ends. The CDR3 length is 15 residues. Per the germline V gene, CDR1 is DFQATT and CDR2 is SNEGSKA (reference sequence). The CDR3 DNA follows: TGCAGTGCTAGAGATCTCCCCCTTGGGACAGATACGCAGTATTTT. It is translated as CSARDLPLGTDTQYF.

With respect to this clonotype: A much larger clone differs by one base, so this may be a read error. V usage is TRBV3-1 and J usage is TRBJ2-5; no definite D call. This CDR3 is 13 amino acids long. Germline CDR1 is LGHDT and CDR2 is YNNKEL (reference sequence). V lost 3 bases, J lost 5 bases, and 10 bases lay in between. The CDR3 loop is CASSQEPVETQYF. CDR3 coding DNA: TGTGCCAGCAGCCAGGAGCCGGTGGAGACCCAGTACTTC.

This clonotype has ten or more counts. The gene calls are TRBV27 and TRBJ1-5; D possibly corresponds to TRBD1 (6 bases). V lost 4 bases and J lost 2, with 6 bases in between. The CDR3 loop spans 13 amino acids. CDR1 is MNHEY, CDR2 SMNVEV, per germline (reference sequence). For the CDR3, the DNA is TGTGCCAGCAGTTGGACAGGCAATCAGCCCCAGCATTTT. Its translation: CASSWTGNQPQHF.

The rearrangement joins TRBV18 to TRBJ2-7; D ambiguous. V shed 4 bases and J shed 6 bases, with 16 bases lying between them. CDR3 length: 14 amino acids. CDR1 and CDR2 (germline): KGHSH, LQKENI. CDR3 residues: CASSRSQEGREQYF. DNA for the CDR3: TGTGCCAGCTCACGATCCCAGGAAGGACGCGAGCAGTACTTC.

This clonotype was detected a few times. This chain uses TRBV3-1 with TRBJ2-1; D not resolved. Per the germline V gene, CDR1 is LGHDT and CDR2 is YNNKEL (reference sequence). The CDR3 covers 14 residues. The V and J ends lost 6 bases and 7 bases respectively, with 16 bases between them. CDR3 DNA: TGTGCCAGCAGGGACCATCACTCCAGAAATGAGCAGTTCTTC. Translation: CASRDHHSRNEQFF.

V gene TRBV2 combines with J gene TRBJ1-4, with D uncertain. The CDR3 extends over 14 amino acids. CDR1 is SNHLY, CDR2 FYNNEI, per germline. Trimming took off 3 bases at V and 4 bases at J, with 9 bases between the two ends. The CDR3 loop reads CASSDGFNNEKLFF. The CDR3 DNA is TGTGCCAGCAGTGACGGCTTCAATAATGAAAAACTGTTTTTT.

The chain recombines TRBV12-3 or TRBV12-4 with TRBJ2-7; no clear D gene. V dropped 1 base and J dropped 1 base, with 11 bases sitting between them. The CDR3 is 15 amino acids. The CDR3, as DNA: TGTGCCAGCAGTTTAGGTGCCTGGCGTTCCTACGAGCAGTACTTC. It is translated as CASSLGAWRSYEQYF.